This TCR beta chain was recorded in a study of siplizumab effects on memory and regulatory T cells. General observations from the study: The apparent diversity of naive T cells exceeded that of memory cells, and naive T cells seemed to make a major contribution to the alloresponse. Most proliferating CD4+ or CD8+ clones, roughly 75-96%, had no naive or memory assignment.

Data came from immunoSEQ multiplex PCR; TCRdb stores just in-frame clones and leaves some out. This sample has over 85,000 clones, with 80% to 95% found just once. For this clone: Its antigen remains unidentified. This sample includes further DNA sequences coding for the same CDR3.

The clonotype originates from a human donor in good health. Sequenced sample: CD8+ T cells sorted from blood.

The CDR3 DNA sequence: TGTGCCAGCAGTTGGACTAGCGGGAGCTACGAGCAGTACTTC. Its protein is CASSWTSGSYEQYF. The chain has TRBV27 and TRBJ2-7; 13 bases match TRBD2. The V gene end was trimmed by 4 bases and the J gene end by 3 bases; junction bases not matched to a gene: 0. Germline lookup yields CDR1 MNHEY and CDR2 SMNVEV (reference sequence). This CDR3 contains 14 residues.